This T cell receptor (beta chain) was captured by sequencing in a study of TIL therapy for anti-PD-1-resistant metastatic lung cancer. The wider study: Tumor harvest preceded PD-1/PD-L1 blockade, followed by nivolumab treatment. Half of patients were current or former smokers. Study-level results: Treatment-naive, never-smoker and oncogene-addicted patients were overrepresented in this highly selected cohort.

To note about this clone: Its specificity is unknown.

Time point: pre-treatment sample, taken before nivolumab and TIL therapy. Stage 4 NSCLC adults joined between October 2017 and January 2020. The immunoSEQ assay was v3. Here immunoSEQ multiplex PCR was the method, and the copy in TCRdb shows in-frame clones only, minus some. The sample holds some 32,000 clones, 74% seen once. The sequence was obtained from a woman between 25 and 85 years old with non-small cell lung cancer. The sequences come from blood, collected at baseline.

The CDR3 reads CSVGPGTYNEQFF. The CDR3 DNA reads TGCAGCGTTGGGCCGGGAACTTACAATGAGCAGTTCTTC. The chain joins TRBV29-1 to TRBJ2-1, with a tentative D call TRBD2 (5 bases). The CDR3 is 13 amino acids. V dropped 4 bases and J dropped 4 bases, with 11 bases sitting between them. CDR1 and CDR2 (germline): SQVTM, ANQGSEA.